Included here is one T cell receptor (beta chain) sequence, with context. This clonotype is medium-sized (0.01 to 0.1%) in its sample. Which antigen it targets is not known. Base qualities are not at hand, and no much larger clone is one base apart. This sample is part of a study of HIV-infected patients and healthy controls (dated by TCRdb to the mid-2010s). About the full investigation: The question the study tested was whether immune perturbation and reconstitution could be captured by deep TCR repertoire sequencing of small blood samples from HIV patients. The full study reports these points: Slight age and sex profile differences between the study cohorts did not explain the observed diversity differences. Healthy control repertoires showed roughly threefold more distinct CDR3s and higher Shannon diversity than untreated HIV+ repertoires. Alpha-chain CDR3s from MAIT cells occurred at high frequency in healthy controls but were severely depleted in HIV+ repertoires. Rare events from HIV-infected data received too much weight under size-matching, and comparisons were complicated by unequal numbers of distinct sequences between patients and controls. HIV-associated CDR3s exhibited a significant reduction in frequency during therapy, whereas CMV-associated CDR3s exhibited no significant change, although the majority increased in frequency. Significantly different mean usage between HIV-infected patients and controls was observed for eight alpha and eight beta V genes. Processing included only sixteen HIV-infected individuals, and this was regarded by the authors as a major limit on how widely the findings apply. The use of whole blood limited sequencing depth and precluded separation of the dynamics of distinct T-cell subpopulations. Size-matched repertoire data did not replicate the apparent post-therapy recovery of the Gini index in HIV-infected patients. The pairing of alpha and beta chains was not determined in the samples. HIV-infected repertoires showed significantly elevated mean Gini indices relative to controls, which possibly reflects oligoclonality. Healthy controls shared more CDR3s between individuals than HIV+ patients, by Jaccard index and by count of highly shared sequences. Donor HLA types were not determined in the study.

Reverse transcription of around 450 ng RNA was performed with SuperScript III using primers directed against the alpha and beta constant regions. Separate alpha and beta chain libraries were made by chain-specific third strand synthesis with multiplexing indices. In the protocol, all rearrangements within a chain were amplified with a single primer pair so that primer bias was avoided, and molecular barcodes were added to each cDNA molecule. Purified cDNA was ligated with T4 RNA Ligase 1 onto a 5' RACE adapter bearing a random hexamer and the SP2 sequencing primer site. Second strand synthesis was primed from the SP2 site with Phusion polymerase, using slow temperature ramps to favor optimal annealing. Joined together, two random hexamer sequences that had both been added before amplification formed the 12-nucleotide barcode of each molecule. A short first PCR added P5 and P7 adapter elements plus a second index, followed by a roughly 25-cycle amplification PCR with P5s and P7 primers. A total of approximately 26 PCR cycles were applied to the libraries, which were quantified on a Qubit, sized on a Bioanalyzer, and diluted to 4 to 4.5 nM. The normalized libraries were sequenced on an Illumina MiSeq using 2 x 250 paired-end kits. MinElute columns were the means by which the reverse transcription reactions were cleaned up, and the reactions were eluted into 10 ul Tris-Cl. A 1:1 ratio of AMPure XP beads was used to clean the adapter ligations after they had run for approximately 20 hours at 16 degrees C. The authors' analysis ran thus. A modified Decombinator processed the demultiplexed FASTQ files and output V, J, insert and barcode information. Sequences sharing a barcode but differing from the dominant sequence were discarded as errors, and barcodes clustered at Levenshtein distance 3 were counted to estimate original cDNA molecules. Downstream analyses used R packages ineq, vegan, igraph and RCytoscape, with IMGT nomenclature and CDR3 definitions. To avoid skew from clonal expansion, each TCR was counted once, and V gene usage was computed over distinct sequences. Whenever two unique CDR3 amino acid sequences within a donor differed by a single Levenshtein edit, similarity networks linked them. In the repertoires, a search was made for a compiled set of published HIV-specific CDR3s (more than 85 alpha, some 700 beta) and CMV-specific CDR3s (about 13 alpha, 240 or so beta). Random subsampling to size-matched repertoires showed patients' decreased diversity was not caused by their lower sequence numbers. TCRdb reprocessed the public reads (quality trimming at Q25 with fastp, clone calling with MiXCR) and kept in-frame beta chains. Here each entry gathers all rows of one CDR3 protein and keeps the most common genes and DNA. V and J calls and clone size were set by TCRdb, not the authors. The sample table shows 10,000 or so distinct CDR3 sequences, and roughly 6.1% are seen once. 7.7% of the sample is in the top ten clones.

Whole blood was used without fractionating the cells, so the repertoire represented all peripheral T cells without sorting. Roughly 10 uninfected healthy donors were sampled as controls, four of whom were sampled twice roughly 3 months apart. For RNA extraction, about 2.3 ml of peripheral blood was drawn into Tempus tubes. Residual genomic DNA was removed with the TURBO-DNase kit and globin mRNA was depleted with GLOBINclear. The TCR was taken from an adult in good health. The sample taken for sequencing was blood.

CDR3 region: CASSAGLSVETQYF. At the DNA level, the sequence is TGTGCCAGCAGCGCGGGACTATCTGTGGAGACCCAGTACTTC. Recombination joined TRBV9 with TRBJ2-5; 7 bases in the junction line up with TRBD2. After removal of 3 bases from V and 5 bases from J, the junction retains 7 bases not matched to a gene. The germline V gene supplies CDR1 SGDLS and CDR2 YYNGEE. From the cysteine through the phenylalanine, the CDR3 covers 14 amino acids. Only the CDR3 portion is preserved as DNA: 42 bases, with reading frame beginning at the first base. The CDR3, completed at both ends by the reference TRBV9 and TRBJ2-5 genes, gives the full variable domain DSGVTQTPKHLITATGQRVTLRCSPRSGDLSVYWYQQSLDQGLQFLIQYYNGEERAKGNILERFSAQQFPDLHSELNLSSLELGDSALYFCASSAGLSVETQYFGPGTRLLVL.